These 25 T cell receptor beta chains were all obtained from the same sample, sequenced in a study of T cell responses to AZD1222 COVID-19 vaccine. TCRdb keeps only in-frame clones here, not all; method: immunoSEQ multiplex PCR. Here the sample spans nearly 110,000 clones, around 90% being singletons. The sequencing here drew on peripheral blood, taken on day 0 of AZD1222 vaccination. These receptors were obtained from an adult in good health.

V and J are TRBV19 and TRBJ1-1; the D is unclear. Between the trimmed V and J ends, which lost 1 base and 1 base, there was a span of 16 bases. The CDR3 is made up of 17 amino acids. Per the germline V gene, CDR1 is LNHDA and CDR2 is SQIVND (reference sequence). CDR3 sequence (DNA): TGTGCCAGTAGTATAGGGCCCCGGTGGAGTACGAACACTGAAGCTTTCTTT. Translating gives CASSIGPRWSTNTEAFF. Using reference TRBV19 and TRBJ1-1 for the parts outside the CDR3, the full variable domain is DGGITQSPKYLFRKEGQNVTLSCEQNLNHDAMYWYRQDPGQGLRLIYYSQIVNDFQKGDIAEGYSVSREKKESFPLTVTSAQKNPTAFYLCASSIGPRWSTNTEAFFGQGTRLTVV.

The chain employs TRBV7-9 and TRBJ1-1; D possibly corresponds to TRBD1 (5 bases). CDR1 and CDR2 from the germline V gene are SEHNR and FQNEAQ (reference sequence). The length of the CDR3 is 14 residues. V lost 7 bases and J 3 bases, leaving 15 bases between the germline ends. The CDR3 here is CASKYGGFDTEAFF. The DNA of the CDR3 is TGTGCCAGCAAATATGGGGGGTTTGACACTGAAGCTTTCTTT.

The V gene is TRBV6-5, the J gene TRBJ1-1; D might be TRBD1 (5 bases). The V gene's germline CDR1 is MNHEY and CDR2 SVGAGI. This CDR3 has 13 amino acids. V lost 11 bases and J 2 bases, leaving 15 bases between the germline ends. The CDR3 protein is CASGLPVNTEAFF. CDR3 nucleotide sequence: TGTGCCTCGGGACTCCCTGTAAACACTGAAGCTTTCTTT.

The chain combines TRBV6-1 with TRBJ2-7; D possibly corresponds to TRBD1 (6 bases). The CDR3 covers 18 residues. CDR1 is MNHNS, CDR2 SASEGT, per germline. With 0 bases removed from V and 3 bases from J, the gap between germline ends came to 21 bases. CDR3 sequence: CASSEALYFTGQLYEQYF. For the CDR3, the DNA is TGTGCCAGCAGTGAAGCATTGTATTTTACGGGACAACTCTACGAGCAGTACTTC.

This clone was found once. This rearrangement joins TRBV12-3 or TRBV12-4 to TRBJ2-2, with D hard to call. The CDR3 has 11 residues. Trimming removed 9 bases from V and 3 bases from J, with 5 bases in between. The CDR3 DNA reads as TGTGCCAGTCAGTACACCGGGGAGCTGTTTTTT. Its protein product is CASQYTGELFF.

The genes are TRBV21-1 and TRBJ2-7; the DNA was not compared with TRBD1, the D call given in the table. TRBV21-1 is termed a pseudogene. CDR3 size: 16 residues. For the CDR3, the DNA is TGTGCCAGCAGTGCCTATCAGGGGGGACTTTCGGGTGAGCAGTACTTC. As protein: CASSAYQGGLSGEQYF.

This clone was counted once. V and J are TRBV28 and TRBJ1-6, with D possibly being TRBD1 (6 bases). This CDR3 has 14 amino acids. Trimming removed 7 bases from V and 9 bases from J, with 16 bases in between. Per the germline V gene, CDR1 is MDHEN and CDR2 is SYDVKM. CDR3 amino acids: CASTEGDMGSPLHF. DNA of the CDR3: TGTGCCAGCACCGAGGGGGATATGGGTTCACCCCTCCACTTT.

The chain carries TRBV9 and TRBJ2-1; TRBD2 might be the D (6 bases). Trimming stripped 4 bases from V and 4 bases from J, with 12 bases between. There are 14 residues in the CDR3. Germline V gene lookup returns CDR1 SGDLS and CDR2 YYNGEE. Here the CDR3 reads CASSPRLGYNEQFF. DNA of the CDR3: TGTGCCAGCAGCCCCCGACTAGGGTACAATGAGCAGTTCTTC.

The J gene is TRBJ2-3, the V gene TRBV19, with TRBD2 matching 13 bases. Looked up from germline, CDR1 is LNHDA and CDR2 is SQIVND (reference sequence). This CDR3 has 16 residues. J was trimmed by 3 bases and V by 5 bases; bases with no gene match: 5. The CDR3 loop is CASSLLAGGVTDTQYF. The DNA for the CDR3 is TGTGCCAGTAGTCTACTAGCGGGAGGGGTGACAGATACGCAGTATTTT.

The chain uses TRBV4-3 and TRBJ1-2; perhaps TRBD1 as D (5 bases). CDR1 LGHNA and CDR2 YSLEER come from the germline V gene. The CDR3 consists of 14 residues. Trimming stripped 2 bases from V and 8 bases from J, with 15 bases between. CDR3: CASSQNGGGLGYTF. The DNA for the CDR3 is TGCGCCAGCAGCCAAAACGGGGGGGGTTTAGGCTACACCTTC.

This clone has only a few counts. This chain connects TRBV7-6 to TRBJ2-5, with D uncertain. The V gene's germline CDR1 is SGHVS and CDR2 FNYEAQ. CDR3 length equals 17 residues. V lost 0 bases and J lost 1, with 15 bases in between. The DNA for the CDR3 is TGTGCCAGCAGCTTAGCGGGTGGGATAGGCACCCAAGAGACCCAGTACTTC. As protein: CASSLAGGIGTQETQYF.

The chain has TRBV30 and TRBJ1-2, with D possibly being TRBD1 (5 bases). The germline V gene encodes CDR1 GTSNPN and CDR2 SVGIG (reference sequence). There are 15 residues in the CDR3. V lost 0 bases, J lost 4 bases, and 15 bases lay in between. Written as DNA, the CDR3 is TGTGCCTGGAGTGTGGTAGGCAGGGCTCCCTATGGCTACACCTTC. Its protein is CAWSVVGRAPYGYTF.

The CDR3 protein is CASSLKRTGGEKLFF. CDR3 in DNA: TGTGCCAGCAGCTTAAAGCGGACAGGCGGTGAAAAACTGTTTTTT. The gene calls are TRBV7-9 and TRBJ1-4, with 7 positions matching TRBD1. The V gene's germline CDR1 is SEHNR and CDR2 FQNEAQ (reference sequence). V trimming: 2 bases; J trimming: 7 bases; junction bases outside the gene matches: 7. CDR3 length: 15 amino acids.

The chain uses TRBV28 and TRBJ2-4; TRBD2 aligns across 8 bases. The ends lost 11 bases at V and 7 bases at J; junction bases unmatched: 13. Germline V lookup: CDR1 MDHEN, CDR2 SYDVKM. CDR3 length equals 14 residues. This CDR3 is CAGGPGGPRNIQYF. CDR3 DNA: TGTGCCGGGGGACCGGGAGGGCCGAGGAACATTCAGTACTTC.

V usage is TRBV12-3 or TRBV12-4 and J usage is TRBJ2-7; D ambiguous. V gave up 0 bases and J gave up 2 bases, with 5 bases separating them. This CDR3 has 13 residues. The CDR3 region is CASSLAATYEQYF. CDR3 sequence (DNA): TGTGCCAGCAGTTTAGCGGCAACCTACGAGCAGTACTTC.

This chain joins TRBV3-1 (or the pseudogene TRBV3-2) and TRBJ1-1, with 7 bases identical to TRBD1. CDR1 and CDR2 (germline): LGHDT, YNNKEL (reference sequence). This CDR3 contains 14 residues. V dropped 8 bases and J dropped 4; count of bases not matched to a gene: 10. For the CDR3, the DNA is TGTGCCAGCCGATCCTACAGGGGTCCCACTGAAGCTTTCTTT. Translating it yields CASRSYRGPTEAFF.

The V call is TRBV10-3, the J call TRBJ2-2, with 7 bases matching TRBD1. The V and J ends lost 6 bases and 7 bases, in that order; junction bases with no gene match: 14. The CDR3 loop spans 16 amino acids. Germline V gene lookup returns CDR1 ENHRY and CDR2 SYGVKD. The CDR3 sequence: CAIRRQGLESDGELFF. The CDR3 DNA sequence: TGTGCCATCAGAAGACAGGGATTGGAGTCCGACGGGGAGCTGTTTTTT.

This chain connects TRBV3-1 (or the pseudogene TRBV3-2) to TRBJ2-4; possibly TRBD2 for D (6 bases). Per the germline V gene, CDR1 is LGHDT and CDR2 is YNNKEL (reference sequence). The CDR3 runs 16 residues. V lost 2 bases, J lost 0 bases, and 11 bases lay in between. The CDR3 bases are TGTGCCAGCAGCCAACAGGGCGGGATAGCCAAAAACATTCAGTACTTC. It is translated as CASSQQGGIAKNIQYF.

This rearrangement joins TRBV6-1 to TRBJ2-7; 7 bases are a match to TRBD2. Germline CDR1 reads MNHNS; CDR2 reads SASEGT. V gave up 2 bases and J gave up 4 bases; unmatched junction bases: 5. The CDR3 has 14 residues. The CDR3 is CASSEWAGEYEQYF. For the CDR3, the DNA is TGTGCCAGCAGTGAATGGGCGGGAGAGTACGAGCAGTACTTC.

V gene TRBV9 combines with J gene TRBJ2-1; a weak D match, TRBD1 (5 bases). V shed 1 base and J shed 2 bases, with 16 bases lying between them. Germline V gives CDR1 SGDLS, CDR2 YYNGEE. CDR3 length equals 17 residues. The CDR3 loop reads CASSVWQGVGTYNEQFF. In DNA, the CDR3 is TGTGCCAGCAGCGTATGGCAGGGCGTGGGGACCTACAATGAGCAGTTCTTC.

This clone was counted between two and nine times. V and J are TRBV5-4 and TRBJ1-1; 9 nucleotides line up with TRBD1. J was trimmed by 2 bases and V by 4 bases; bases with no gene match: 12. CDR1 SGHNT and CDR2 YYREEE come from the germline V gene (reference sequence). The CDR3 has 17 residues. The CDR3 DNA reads TGTGCCAGCAGCCCGGTGGGGGACAGGGTGGTTAACACTGAAGCTTTCTTT. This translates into CASSPVGDRVVNTEAFF.

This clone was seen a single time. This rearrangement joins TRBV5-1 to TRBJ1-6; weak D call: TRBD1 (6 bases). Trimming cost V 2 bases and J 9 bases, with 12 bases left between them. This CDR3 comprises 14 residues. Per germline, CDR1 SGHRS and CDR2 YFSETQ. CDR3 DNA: TGCGCCAGCAGCTTAAACAGGGCGACTTCACCCCTCCACTTT. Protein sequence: CASSLNRATSPLHF.

The CDR3: CAWSRDAGNSPLHF. The CDR3 DNA reads as TGTGCCTGGAGCCGGGACGCGGGGAATTCACCCCTCCACTTT. This chain uses TRBV30 with TRBJ1-6; weak D call: TRBD1 (5 bases). Trimming shortened V by 3 bases and J by 7 bases, and 13 bases separated the two germline ends. Germline V gene data show CDR1 as GTSNPN and CDR2 as SVGIG (reference sequence). This CDR3 comprises 14 residues.

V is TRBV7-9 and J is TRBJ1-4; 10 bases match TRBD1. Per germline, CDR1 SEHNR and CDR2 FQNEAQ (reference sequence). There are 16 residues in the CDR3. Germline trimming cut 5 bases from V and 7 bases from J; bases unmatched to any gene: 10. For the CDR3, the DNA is TGTGCCAGCAGCCTGGGACAGGGGATCGGTAGTGAAAAACTGTTTTTT. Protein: CASSLGQGIGSEKLFF. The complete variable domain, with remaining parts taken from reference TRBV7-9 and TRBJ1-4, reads DTGVSQNPRHKITKRGQNVTFRCDPISEHNRLYWYRQTLGQGPEFLTYFQNEAQLEKSRLLSDRFSAERPKGSFSTLEIQRTEQGDSAMYLCASSLGQGIGSEKLFFGSGTQLSVL.

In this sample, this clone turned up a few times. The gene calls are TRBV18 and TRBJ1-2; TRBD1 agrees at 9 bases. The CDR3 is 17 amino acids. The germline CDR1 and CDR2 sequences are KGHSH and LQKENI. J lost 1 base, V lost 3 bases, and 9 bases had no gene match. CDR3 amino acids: CASSPILRTGVNYGYTF. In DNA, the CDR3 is TGTGCCAGCTCACCGATACTTCGGACAGGGGTTAACTATGGCTACACCTTC. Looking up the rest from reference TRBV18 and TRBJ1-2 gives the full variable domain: NAGVMQNPRHLVRRRGQEARLRCSPMKGHSHVYWYRQLPEEGLKFMVYLQKENIIDESGMPKERFSAEFPKEGPSILRIQQVVRGDSAAYFCASSPILRTGVNYGYTFGSGTRLTVV.